A selection of T cell receptor beta chains follows, all from one sample in a study of beta chain bispecific antibodies for T cell cancers. TCRdb called the 5' RACE reads again in MiXCR, with one record for every CDR3 protein. The sample records about 20,000 distinct CDR3 sequences, more than 2% being singletons. Antigens for these TCRs are unknown. The specimen comprised healthy donor T cells cultured with leukemia cells, sampled from a culture containing a bispecific antibody targeting TCR Vbeta12. These receptors were obtained from a human donor in good health. Some clones in this sample may be carry-over from other donors' samples. Both conserved end residues are part of each CDR3. A D gene is named only where the DNA matches it firmly. Size is omitted from some rows. Given values are once, few, many or a class for expanded clones.

J gene	V gene	D gene	clone size	CDR3 protein	CDR3 DNA
TRBJ2-3	TRBV13	NA	many	CASSLTPGTLGDTDTQYF	TGTGCCAGCAGCTTAACCCCCGGGACTTTGGGAGACACAGATACGCAGTATTTT
TRBJ2-1	TRBV7-9	TRBD2	many	CASGLTGDYHEQFF	TGTGCCAGCGGATTGACCGGGGACTACCATGAGCAGTTCTTC
TRBJ1-6	TRBV4-1	NA	many	CASSAGGGSYNSPLHF	TGCGCCAGCAGCGCCGGGGGGGGGTCCTATAATTCACCCCTCCACTTT
TRBJ2-7	TRBV28	NA	medium-sized	CASSPNRQRDDYEQYF	TGTGCCAGCAGTCCAAACCGACAGCGAGATGACTACGAGCAGTACTTC
TRBJ2-3	TRBV20-1	NA	many	CSARDPAGQLTDTQYF	TGCAGTGCTAGAGATCCAGCGGGACAGCTTACAGATACGCAGTATTTT
TRBJ1-1	TRBV5-4	NA	NA	CASSLEARGSAEAFF	TGTGCCAGCAGCTTGGAGGCGAGGGGTAGCGCTGAAGCTTTCTTT
TRBJ1-1	TRBV18	NA	many	CASSPLGETEAFF	TGTGCCAGCTCACCCCTGGGGGAGACTGAAGCTTTCTTT
TRBJ2-4	TRBV6-1	NA	many	CASSEWVQTKNIQYF	TGTGCCAGCAGTGAGTGGGTTCAAACCAAAAACATTCAGTACTTC
TRBJ1-1	TRBV5-1	NA	many	CASTVKGGAMNTEAFF	TGCGCCAGCACTGTCAAGGGGGGGGCAATGAACACTGAAGCTTTCTTT
TRBJ2-4	TRBV27	TRBD1	many	CASSPLGQGVWSIQYF	TGTGCCAGCAGTCCCCTGGGACAGGGAGTTTGGAGCATTCAGTACTTC
TRBJ2-3	TRBV27	TRBD2	many	CASSLISGGVDTQYF	TGTGCCAGCAGTTTAATTAGCGGGGGCGTAGATACGCAGTATTTT
TRBJ2-7	TRBV5-1	TRBD2	many	CASSSRSGGGSYEQYF	TGCGCCAGCAGCTCTCGTAGCGGGGGGGGATCCTACGAGCAGTACTTC
TRBJ1-2	TRBV11-2	NA	many	CASSLRLGSYGYTF	TGTGCCAGCAGCTTACGCCTTGGGAGTTATGGCTACACCTTC
TRBJ1-2	TRBV4-1	TRBD1	many	CASSQIGTARWSGYTF	TGCGCCAGCAGCCAAATAGGGACAGCTAGATGGAGCGGCTACACCTTC
TRBJ1-3	TRBV6-1	NA	many	CASSSEGSGNTIYF	TGTGCCAGCAGTTCGGAGGGCTCTGGAAACACCATATATTTT
TRBJ1-5	TRBV11-1	TRBD1	many	CVLRQGAPNQPQHF	TGTGTCCTGAGACAGGGGGCTCCCAATCAGCCCCAGCATTTT
TRBJ2-5	TRBV7-9	NA	many	CASSPAGSQETQYF	TGTGCCAGCAGCCCTGCCGGCTCCCAAGAGACCCAGTACTTC
TRBJ2-7	TRBV9	NA	many	CASSAGITYEQYF	TGTGCCAGCAGCGCAGGGATAACCTACGAGCAGTACTTC
TRBJ2-5	TRBV7-3	TRBD2	many	CASSPTGGLWGEQTQYF	TGTGCCAGCAGCCCAACGGGGGGTTTGTGGGGGGAACAGACCCAGTACTTC
TRBJ1-6	TRBV5-1	NA	many	CASSLEGRREISPLHF	TGCGCCAGCAGCTTGGAGGGTCGCAGGGAGATTTCACCCCTCCACTTT
TRBJ2-1	TRBV5-1	TRBD2	many	CASSILAGGLSYNEQFF	TGCGCCAGCAGCATACTAGCGGGGGGCCTCTCCTACAATGAGCAGTTCTTC
TRBJ2-2	TRBV7-3	NA	many	CASSLSDFGAGELFF	TGTGCCAGCAGCCTCTCGGACTTTGGTGCCGGGGAGCTGTTTTTT
TRBJ2-1	TRBV9	NA	many	CASSVGYNEQFF	TGTGCCAGCAGCGTAGGTTACAATGAGCAGTTCTTC
TRBJ2-1	TRBV7-2	NA	many	CASSYWGGGTSSDEQFF	TGTGCCAGCAGCTACTGGGGAGGCGGTACTTCTTCGGATGAGCAGTTCTTC
TRBJ2-1	TRBV28	TRBD2	many	CASSLSSATSTTITYNEQFF	TGTGCCAGCAGTTTATCATCGGCGACTAGCACTACCATAACCTACAATGAGCAGTTCTTC
TRBJ2-3	TRBV6-5	TRBD2	many	CASSYGSGGHTDTQYF	TGTGCCAGCAGTTATGGGAGCGGGGGGCACACAGATACGCAGTATTTT
TRBJ2-2	TRBV9	NA	many	CASSEAGAITGELFF	TGTGCCAGCAGCGAGGCGGGGGCCATCACCGGGGAGCTGTTTTTT
TRBJ1-6	TRBV19	NA	many	CASSPGGTGYNSPLHF	TGTGCCAGTAGCCCGGGAGGGACCGGGTATAATTCACCCCTCCACTTT
TRBJ2-1	TRBV18	TRBD2	many	CASSPYSGGREQFF	TGTGCCAGCTCACCCTACAGCGGGGGGCGGGAGCAGTTCTTC
TRBJ2-1	TRBV12-3/TRBV12-4	NA	many	CASSFRDSRIGGQFF	TGTGCCAGCAGCTTCCGGGACAGTAGGATCGGGGGGCAGTTCTTC
TRBJ1-6	TRBV7-2	NA	NA	CASSPSWDTSNSPLHF	TGTGCCAGCAGCCCGAGCTGGGACACTTCTAATTCACCCCTCCACTTT
TRBJ1-5	TRBV12-3/TRBV12-4	TRBD1	many	CASSFSDRGYQPQHF	TGTGCCAGCAGCTTTTCGGACAGGGGGTATCAGCCCCAGCATTTT
TRBJ1-5	TRBV6-5	TRBD1	many	CASSHSSGGGNQPQHF	TGTGCCAGCAGTCATTCATCAGGGGGGGGCAATCAGCCCCAGCATTTT
TRBJ1-2	TRBV19	NA	many	CASGGPPSTF	TGTGCCAGTGGTGGCCCCCCCTCCACCTTC
TRBJ1-1	TRBV20-1	NA	many	CSARGGESEAFF	TGCAGTGCTAGAGGCGGGGAGTCTGAAGCTTTCTTT
TRBJ2-2	TRBV4-1	NA	many	CASSHAQGYTGELFF	TGCGCCAGCAGCCATGCACAGGGTTACACCGGGGAGCTGTTTTTT
TRBJ1-1	TRBV16	NA	many	CASSPSGVFTEAFF	TGTGCCAGCAGCCCTAGTGGGGTGTTCACTGAAGCTTTCTTT
TRBJ1-1	TRBV6-1	NA	many	CASSDGGGTEAFF	TGTGCCAGCAGTGATGGGGGAGGAACTGAAGCTTTCTTT
TRBJ1-1	TRBV7-8	NA	many	CASSTPRGAMDTEAFF	TGTGCCAGCAGCACCCCCCGGGGGGCGATGGACACTGAAGCTTTCTTT
TRBJ2-7	TRBV5-1	NA	many	CASSSTESYEQYF	TGCGCCAGCAGCTCGACAGAATCCTACGAGCAGTACTTC
TRBJ2-1	TRBV5-1	TRBD2	medium-sized	CASSERGTHEQFF	TGCGCCAGCTCGGAGCGGGGGACACATGAGCAGTTCTTC
TRBJ1-5	TRBV4-1	NA	NA	CASSQVGGEEPQHF	TGCGCCAGCAGCCAAGTCGGTGGCGAGGAGCCCCAGCATTTT
TRBJ2-1	TRBV20-1	NA	many	CSASLGRLSYNEQFF	TGCAGTGCTAGTCTAGGGCGACTATCCTACAATGAGCAGTTCTTC
TRBJ1-5	TRBV28	NA	many	CASTFDRYSNQPQHF	TGTGCCAGCACCTTCGACAGGTATAGCAATCAGCCCCAGCATTTT
TRBJ2-5	TRBV5-6	TRBD2	NA	CASSPIAGPETQYF	TGTGCCAGCAGCCCCATAGCGGGGCCGGAGACCCAGTACTTC
TRBJ1-3	TRBV29-1	NA	many	CSVEDPGQDGNTIYF	TGCAGCGTTGAAGATCCGGGACAAGATGGAAACACCATATATTTT
TRBJ1-2	TRBV5-6	TRBD1	many	CASSDDRAVYGYTF	TGTGCCAGCAGCGATGACAGGGCGGTCTATGGCTACACCTTC
TRBJ1-2	TRBV18	TRBD1	many	CASSPDRGRWGYTF	TGTGCCAGCTCACCCGACAGGGGTCGGTGGGGCTACACCTTC
TRBJ2-3	TRBV27	TRBD1	many	CASSLLPGQGTDTQYF	TGTGCCAGCAGTTTACTTCCGGGACAGGGGACAGATACGCAGTATTTT